Each of the 32 T cell receptor beta chains below was sequenced from the same sample in a study of graft-versus-host responses after intestinal transplantation. Clones were sequenced by immunoSEQ multiplex PCR, and TCRdb holds only the in-frame ones, with some missing. Counted here are about 120,000 clones, around 96% occurring once; the ten biggest clones make up more than 2.5%. What these receptors recognize is not known. The source was unstimulated CD8+ T cells sorted from spleen or lymph node cells, collected before intestinal transplant. Receptors were obtained from a human donor who received an intestinal transplant.

The chain uses TRBV6-6 and TRBJ2-5; D is unresolved. The J call is in doubt because the DNA end fits TRBJ2-7 better. The CDR3 totals 13 residues. Germline CDR1 and CDR2: MNHNY and SVGAGI (reference sequence). CDR3 protein: CASTQRSSYEQYF. CDR3 nucleotides: TGTGCCAGCACACAACGGAGCTCCTACGAGCAGTACTTC.

The CDR3 here is CASSFGPGADTQYF. CDR3 nucleotide sequence: TGTGCCAGCAGCTTCGGACCTGGGGCAGATACGCAGTATTTT. The chain recombines TRBV7-2 with TRBJ2-3; D uncertain. The CDR3 is 14 residues long. Trimming removed 3 bases from V and 4 bases from J, with 11 bases in between. Germline V gives CDR1 SGHTA, CDR2 FQGNSA.

The V call is TRBV28, the J call TRBJ2-7, with D hard to call. Germline V gene sequence: CDR1 MDHEN, CDR2 SYDVKM. With 3 bases removed from V and 2 bases from J, the gap between germline ends came to 8 bases. This CDR3 comprises 13 residues. CDR3 loop: CASSLPDPYEQYF. The CDR3 region has the DNA TGTGCCAGCAGTTTGCCGGACCCCTACGAGCAGTACTTC. Full variable domain (rest looked up from reference TRBV28 and TRBJ2-7): DVKVTQSSRYLVKRTGEKVFLECVQDMDHENMFWYRQDPGLGLRLIYFSYDVKMKEKGDIPEGYSVSREKKERFSLILESASTNQTSMYLCASSLPDPYEQYFGPGTRLTVT.

The V gene is TRBV27, the J gene TRBJ2-7; D is unclear. Trimming removed 3 bases at V and 4 bases at J, with 10 bases between. The germline CDR1 and CDR2 sequences are MNHEY and SMNVEV (reference sequence). This CDR3 has 13 residues. The CDR3 nucleotides are TGTGCCAGCAGTTTCGGGCCCGGGTACGAGCAGTACTTC. Translating it yields CASSFGPGYEQYF.

V gene TRBV7-9 combines with J gene TRBJ2-2; possible D gene TRBD1, 6 bases. The CDR3 is 14 residues long. Germline V gene sequence: CDR1 SEHNR, CDR2 FQNEAQ (reference sequence). V shed 3 bases and J shed 1 base, with 6 bases lying between them. CDR3 protein: CASSLGQNTGELFF. As DNA, the CDR3 is TGTGCCAGCAGCTTGGGACAGAACACCGGGGAGCTGTTTTTT.

The chain joins TRBV28 to TRBJ2-3; 8 bases are shared with TRBD1. The CDR3 runs to 14 residues. V lost 5 bases and J lost 1; bases outside the gene matches: 2. The germline V gene has CDR1 MDHEN and CDR2 SYDVKM. The CDR3 reads CASSLGQGTDTQYF. CDR3 DNA: TGTGCCAGCAGTCTGGGACAGGGCACAGATACGCAGTATTTT.

The V call is TRBV9, the J call TRBJ2-7; 8 bases map to TRBD2. CDR1 is SGDLS, CDR2 YYNGEE, per germline. Trimming removed 4 bases from V and 0 bases from J; junction bases left unmatched: 9. This CDR3 has 16 residues. This CDR3 is CASSSGTSGSSYEQYF. CDR3 nucleotide sequence: TGTGCCAGCAGCTCCGGTACTAGCGGTTCCTCCTACGAGCAGTACTTC.

This clone appeared once. V is TRBV5-1 and J is TRBJ1-3; D not resolved. Germline values: CDR1 SGHRS, CDR2 YFSETQ. The germline V and J ends were trimmed by 0 bases and 0 bases, with 7 bases remaining between them. The CDR3 runs to 15 residues. The chain's CDR3 is CASSLDSLSGNTIYF. CDR3 DNA: TGCGCCAGCAGCTTGGACAGCCTCTCTGGAAACACCATATATTTT.

The rearrangement links TRBV4-1 to TRBJ2-7, with 8 bases identical to TRBD2. Germline CDR1 reads MGHRA; CDR2 reads YSYEKL. V was pared by 4 bases and J by 2 bases, with 16 bases of the junction left unmatched. The CDR3 runs 18 residues. CDR3 bases: TGCGCCAGCAGCCGGAGAGATAATCAGCGGGAGAAGGCCTACGAGCAGTACTTC. Its translation: CASSRRDNQREKAYEQYF.

The rearrangement links TRBV5-1 to TRBJ2-1; possibly TRBD2 for D (6 bases). This CDR3 comprises 14 residues. The V gene's germline CDR1 is SGHRS and CDR2 YFSETQ. Trimming removed 1 base from V and 7 bases from J, with 12 bases in between. CDR3 region: CASSLYGRGNEQFF. In nucleotides, the CDR3 is TGCGCCAGCAGCTTGTACGGGAGAGGTAATGAGCAGTTCTTC.

The chain has TRBV5-1 and TRBJ1-1; D remains ambiguous. The CDR3 extends over 15 amino acids. Germline CDR1 and CDR2: SGHRS and YFSETQ. The germline V and J ends were trimmed by 2 bases and 0 bases, with 11 bases remaining between them. The CDR3 DNA sequence: TGCGCCAGCAGCTTAGTAGAATCCATGAACACTGAAGCTTTCTTT. Amino acids: CASSLVESMNTEAFF. The full variable domain, in which reference TRBV5-1 and TRBJ1-1 provide the parts outside the CDR3, is KAGVTQTPRYLIKTRGQQVTLSCSPISGHRSVSWYQQTPGQGLQFLFEYFSETQRNKGNFPGRFSGRQFSNSRSEMNVSTLELGDSALYLCASSLVESMNTEAFFGQGTRLTVV.

V and J are TRBV12-5 and TRBJ2-2, with a possible D match to TRBD1 (8 bases). The CDR3 sequence is 16 residues long. Germline loops: CDR1 LGHNT, CDR2 FRNRAP. Trimming left V 2 bases short and J 7 bases short, with 17 bases between. CDR3 DNA sequence: TGTGCTAGTGGTTTGTCTACGACAGGGGAGGGCGGGGAGCTGTTTTTT. Encoded protein: CASGLSTTGEGGELFF.

The chain links TRBV9 to TRBJ2-1; tentatively, D is TRBD1 (7 bases). The CDR3 covers 15 residues. Trimming removed 3 bases from V and 8 bases from J, with 18 bases in between. Germline V gives CDR1 SGDLS, CDR2 YYNGEE. In nucleotides, the CDR3 is TGTGCCAGCAGCGAGAGGGGGCCTAGCGTCGATGAGCAGTTCTTC. It translates to CASSERGPSVDEQFF.

This clone appeared once. The chain is built from TRBV30 and TRBJ2-1, with TRBD2 identical over 7 bases. The J segment lost 5 bases and the V segment lost 2 bases, leaving 9 bases of the junction unmatched. The CDR3 is 15 amino acids. Germline V gene sequence: CDR1 GTSNPN, CDR2 SVGIG (reference sequence). The CDR3 DNA sequence: TGTGCCTGGAGTAGGTGGGAGGGCCTACACAATGAGCAGTTCTTC. Translation: CAWSRWEGLHNEQFF. Using reference TRBV30 and TRBJ2-1 for the parts outside the CDR3, the full variable domain is SQTIHQWPATLVQPVGSPLSLECTVEGTSNPNLYWYRQAAGRGLQLLFYSVGIGQISSEVPQNLSASRPQDRQFILSSKKLLLSDSGFYLCAWSRWEGLHNEQFFGPGTRLTVL.

The V gene is TRBV5-3, the J gene TRBJ2-3; TRBD1 might be the D (6 bases). TRBV5-3 belongs to the ORF category, with a function that is uncertain. This CDR3 is built from 13 residues. The ends were cut back, 4 bases at V and 6 bases at J, with 12 bases in the middle. CDR3 sequence (DNA): TGTGCCAGAAGCGTCCAACAGGGCGATACGCAGTATTTT. This sequence encodes CARSVQQGDTQYF.

A single count supports this clone. CDR3 sequence (DNA): TGTGCCAGCAGCGTATCGGCAGGGGTGGGTTACGAGCAGTACTTC. Its protein product is CASSVSAGVGYEQYF. The chain couples TRBV9 to TRBJ2-7, with D tentatively TRBD1 (6 bases). The V end was cut by 1 base, the J end by 4 bases, with 15 bases between. Germline CDR1 reads SGDLS; CDR2 reads YYNGEE. The CDR3 spans 15 residues.

The V gene is TRBV18, the J gene TRBJ1-5, with 9 positions matching TRBD1. The CDR3 consists of 15 residues. Germline-derived CDR1 and CDR2 are KGHSH and LQKENI. The V and J ends lost 2 bases and 4 bases, in that order; junction bases with no gene match: 3. CDR3 in DNA: TGTGCCAGCTCACCAAGGACAGGGGTTAATCAGCCCCAGCATTTT. It encodes CASSPRTGVNQPQHF.

This rearrangement joins TRBV13 to TRBJ1-1; D may be TRBD1 (6 bases). Looked up from germline, CDR1 is PRHDT and CDR2 is FYEKMQ (reference sequence). V was cut by 0 bases and J by 7 bases, with 9 bases left in between. The CDR3 sequence is 13 residues long. This CDR3 is CASSLGQDSEAFF. The CDR3 DNA follows: TGTGCCAGCAGCTTAGGCCAGGACAGTGAAGCTTTCTTT.

The V gene is TRBV5-1, the J gene TRBJ1-2; D possibly corresponds to TRBD1 (6 bases). CDR1 and CDR2 from the germline V gene are SGHRS and YFSETQ. This CDR3 is built from 16 residues. Trimming shortened V by 3 bases and J by 1 base, and 16 bases separated the two germline ends. The CDR3 DNA reads TGCGCCAGCAGCTCAGGGGAGACAGAAATTAACTATGGCTACACCTTC. This encodes CASSSGETEINYGYTF.

V gene TRBV28 combines with J gene TRBJ2-7; 13 nucleotides align to TRBD2. The CDR3 runs 15 residues. The germline V gene has CDR1 MDHEN and CDR2 SYDVKM. Germline trimming cut 6 bases from V and 4 bases from J; bases unmatched to any gene: 6. The CDR3 nucleotides are TGTGCCAGCAGCTCCGGACTAGCGGGAGCTTACGAGCAGTACTTC. This sequence encodes CASSSGLAGAYEQYF.

The V gene is TRBV5-1, the J gene TRBJ1-1, with D uncertain. Germline values: CDR1 SGHRS, CDR2 YFSETQ. This CDR3 is 16 amino acids long. V was cut by 0 bases and J by 0 bases, with 12 bases left in between. The CDR3 protein is CASSLALDRMNTEAFF. CDR3 DNA: TGCGCCAGCAGCTTGGCCTTGGATAGGATGAACACTGAAGCTTTCTTT.

V gene TRBV30 combines with J gene TRBJ2-7; D might be TRBD1 (5 bases). CDR3 length: 14 residues. Germline loops: CDR1 GTSNPN, CDR2 SVGIG (reference sequence). Trimming left V 1 base short and J 2 bases short, with 12 bases between. CDR3 DNA sequence: TGTGCCTGGAGTGGCACAGGTCGAACCTACGAGCAGTACTTC. This translates into CAWSGTGRTYEQYF.

Remarks on this clone: The identical CDR3 is also encoded by other nucleotide sequences in the sample. The rearrangement uses TRBV27 and TRBJ2-6; D not resolved. This CDR3 has 13 residues. V gave up 6 bases and J gave up 1 base, with 4 bases separating them. The germline gives CDR1 MNHEY, CDR2 SMNVEV (reference sequence). The CDR3 DNA reads TGTGCCAGCAGCCCTTCTGGGGCCAACGTCCTGACTTTC. Amino acids: CASSPSGANVLTF.

This chain connects TRBV7-2 to TRBJ2-1, with TRBD2 matching over 13 bases. Trimming at V came to 6 bases and at J to 6 bases, leaving 8 bases not matched to a gene. The length of the CDR3 is 16 residues. Germline CDR1 reads SGHTA; CDR2 reads FQGNSA. The CDR3 DNA follows: TGTGCCAGCAGTTTTTCGGGACTAGCGGGAAGCAATGAGCAGTTCTTC. Translation gives CASSFSGLAGSNEQFF.

The V gene is TRBV28, the J gene TRBJ1-5; no clear D. V was shortened by 4 bases and J by 9 bases, with 13 bases between the two germline ends. This CDR3 contains 13 residues. Germline V gene sequence: CDR1 MDHEN, CDR2 SYDVKM. The CDR3 DNA reads as TGTGCCAGCAGTTCTATCTCCTTAAGGCCCCAGCATTTT. This sequence encodes CASSSISLRPQHF.

V gene TRBV25-1 combines with J gene TRBJ1-1; D is undetermined. Trimming shortened V by 4 bases and J by 12 bases, and 9 bases separated the two germline ends. This CDR3 contains 10 residues. CDR1 is MGHDK and CDR2 is SYGVNS in the germline V gene. CDR3 in DNA: TGTGCCAGCAGTGGTGAGAGGCCTTTCTTT. Its translation is CASSGERPFF.

CDR3 sequence (DNA): TGTGCCAGCAGCAAAACCTCCGGGACAGGCGGCCACGAGCAGTACTTC. Translating gives CASSKTSGTGGHEQYF. This chain links TRBV13 with TRBJ2-7; 8 nucleotides align to TRBD1. This CDR3 has 16 residues. Germline values: CDR1 PRHDT, CDR2 FYEKMQ (reference sequence). J gave up 5 bases and V 5 bases, and 14 bases lay outside the gene matches.

The CDR3 reads CASSFDPGGNQPQHF. As DNA, the CDR3 is TGTGCCAGCAGCTTCGACCCAGGGGGCAATCAGCCCCAGCATTTT. The chain combines TRBV28 with TRBJ1-5; D perhaps matches TRBD1 (6 bases). Deletions cut 6 bases from V and 2 bases from J, with 14 bases between. Germline lookup yields CDR1 MDHEN and CDR2 SYDVKM. This CDR3 region has 15 residues.

The rearrangement joins TRBV7-9 to TRBJ1-1, with D perhaps TRBD1 (5 bases). The CDR3 extends over 14 amino acids. CDR1 and CDR2 from the germline V gene are SEHNR and FQNEAQ (reference sequence). V was clipped by 4 bases and J by 1 base, with 10 bases between them. The CDR3 nucleotides are TGTGCCAGCAGCTCCACAGGAGGGAACACTGAAGCTTTCTTT. It encodes CASSSTGGNTEAFF.

This CDR3 is CASSKVEGKGDTQYF. The CDR3 DNA reads as TGTGCCAGCAGCAAAGTGGAAGGAAAAGGGGATACGCAGTATTTT. This chain joins TRBV21-1 and TRBJ2-3. TRBV21-1 is a listed pseudogene. CDR3 size: 15 residues.

This sequence joins TRBV5-5 and TRBJ2-7; perhaps TRBD1 as D (5 bases). This CDR3 has 12 residues. Germline-derived CDR1 and CDR2 are SGHKS and YYEKEE (reference sequence). The V end lost 4 bases, the J end lost 6 bases, and 11 bases lay between the germline ends. Here the CDR3 reads CASSLDSGEQYF. CDR3 nucleotides: TGTGCCAGCAGCCTTGACAGTGGCGAGCAGTACTTC.

The chain couples TRBV9 to TRBJ1-1, with 9 bases lining up with TRBD1. The CDR3 consists of 14 residues. V lost 3 bases and J lost 8; bases outside the gene matches: 8. The germline V gene encodes CDR1 SGDLS and CDR2 YYNGEE. As DNA, the CDR3 is TGTGCCAGCAGCGGGAACAGGGGGCTCACGGAAGCTTTCTTT. Its protein product is CASSGNRGLTEAFF.